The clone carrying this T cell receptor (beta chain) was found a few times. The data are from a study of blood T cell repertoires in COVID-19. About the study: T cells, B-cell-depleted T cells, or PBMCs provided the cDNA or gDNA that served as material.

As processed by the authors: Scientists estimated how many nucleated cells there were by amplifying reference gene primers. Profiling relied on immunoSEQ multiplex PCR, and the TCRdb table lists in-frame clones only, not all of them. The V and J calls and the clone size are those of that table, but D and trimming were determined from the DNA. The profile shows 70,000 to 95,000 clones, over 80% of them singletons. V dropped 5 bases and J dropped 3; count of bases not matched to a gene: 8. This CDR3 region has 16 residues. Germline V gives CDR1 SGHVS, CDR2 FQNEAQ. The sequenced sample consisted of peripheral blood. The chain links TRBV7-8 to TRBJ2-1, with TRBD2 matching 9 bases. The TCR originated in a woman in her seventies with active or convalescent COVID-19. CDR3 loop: CASSPLTRGGYNEQFF. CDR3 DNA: TGTGCCAGCAGCCCCTTAACGCGGGGGGGCTACAATGAGCAGTTCTTC. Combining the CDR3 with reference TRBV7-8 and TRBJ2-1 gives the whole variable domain GAGVSQSPRYKVAKRGQDVALRCDPISGHVSLFWYQQALGQGPEFLTYFQNEAQLDKSGLPSDRFFAERPEGSVSTLKIQRTQQEDSAVYLCASSPLTRGGYNEQFFGPGTRLTVL.